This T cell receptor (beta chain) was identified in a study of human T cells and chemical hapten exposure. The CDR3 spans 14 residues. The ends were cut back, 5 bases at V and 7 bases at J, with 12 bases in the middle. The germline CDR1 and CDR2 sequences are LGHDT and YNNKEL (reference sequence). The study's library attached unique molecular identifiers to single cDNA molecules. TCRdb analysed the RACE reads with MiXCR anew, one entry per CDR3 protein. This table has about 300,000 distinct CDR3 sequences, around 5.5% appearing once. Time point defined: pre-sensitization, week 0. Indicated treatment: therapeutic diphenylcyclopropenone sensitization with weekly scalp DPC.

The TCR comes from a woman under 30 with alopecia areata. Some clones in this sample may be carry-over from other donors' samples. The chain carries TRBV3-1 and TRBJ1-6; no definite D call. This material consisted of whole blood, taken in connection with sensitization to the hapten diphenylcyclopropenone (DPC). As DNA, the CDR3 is TGTGCCAGCAGCGAAAACGGCGGGAATTCACCCCTCCACTTT. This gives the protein CASSENGGNSPLHF.